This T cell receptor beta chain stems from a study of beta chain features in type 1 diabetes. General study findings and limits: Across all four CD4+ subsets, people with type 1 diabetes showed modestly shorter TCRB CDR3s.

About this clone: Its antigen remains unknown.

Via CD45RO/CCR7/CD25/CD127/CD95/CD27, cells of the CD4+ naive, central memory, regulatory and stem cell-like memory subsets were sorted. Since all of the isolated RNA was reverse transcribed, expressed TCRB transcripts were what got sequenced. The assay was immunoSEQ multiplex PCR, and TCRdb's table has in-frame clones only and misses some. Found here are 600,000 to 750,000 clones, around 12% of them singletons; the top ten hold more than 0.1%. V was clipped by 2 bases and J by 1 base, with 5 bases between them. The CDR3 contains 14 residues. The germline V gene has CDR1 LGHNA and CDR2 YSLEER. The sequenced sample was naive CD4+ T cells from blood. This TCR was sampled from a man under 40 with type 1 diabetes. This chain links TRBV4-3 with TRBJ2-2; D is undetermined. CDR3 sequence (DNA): TGCGCCAGCAGCCAATCTCAGAACACCGGGGAGCTGTTTTTT. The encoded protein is CASSQSQNTGELFF.